One and the same sample provided the 30 T cell receptor beta chains below, sequenced in a study of T-cell memory formation after mild COVID-19. TCRdb redid the calling of the 5' RACE reads with MiXCR, one entry per CDR3 protein. The sample shows approximately 100,000 distinct CDR3 sequences, 20% to 30% of them seen only once. Sequencing was done on a sample of PBMCs or a T cell subset sorted from them (not recorded which). These receptors all stem from a young man who had mild COVID-19 (a few samples of this study predate the infection). Cell type and time point are not known.

This clonotype was seen a handful of times. The J gene is TRBJ1-1, the V gene TRBV6-2 or TRBV6-3; 8 bases are shared with TRBD1. From germline, CDR1 is MNHEY and CDR2 SVGEGT. The CDR3 has 19 amino acids. V lost 0 bases and J lost 0; bases outside the gene matches: 12. The DNA of the CDR3 is TGTGCCAGCAGTTACTCTCCCCTCGGACAGGGCCGTATGAACACTGAAGCTTTCTTT. It is translated as CASSYSPLGQGRMNTEAFF.

This clonotype was observed a few times. The genes are TRBV12-3 or TRBV12-4 and TRBJ2-7; D is possibly TRBD1 or TRBD2 (7 bases each). The CDR3 totals 14 residues. Trimming removed 5 bases at V and 3 bases at J, with 14 bases between. CDR3 sequence: CASSRGGQSYEQYV. CDR3 coding DNA: TGTGCCAGCAGTCGCGGGGGACAGAGCTACGAGCAGTACGTC.

The rearrangement joins TRBV4-3 to TRBJ2-3; no firm D call. The CDR3 is 15 amino acids. Germline lookup yields CDR1 LGHNA and CDR2 YSLEER. The V end was cut by 1 base, the J end by 1 base, with 9 bases between. CDR3 bases: TGCGCCAGCAGCCAAGTGCGCGCCGGCACAGATACGCAGTATTTT. Its protein product is CASSQVRAGTDTQYF.

The rearrangement links TRBV19 to TRBJ1-1; D gene ambiguous. Germline CDR1 reads LNHDA; CDR2 reads SQIVND (reference sequence). The CDR3 covers 12 residues. Trimming removed 8 bases at V and 4 bases at J, with 11 bases between. CDR3 residues: CASRLGSTEAFF. The CDR3 nucleotides are TGTGCCAGTCGTCTAGGGAGCACTGAAGCTTTCTTT.

The chain carries TRBV7-8 and TRBJ2-3; 7 bases are shared with TRBD1. J was trimmed by 5 bases and V by 5 bases; bases with no gene match: 7. Germline CDR1 is SGHVS and CDR2 is FQNEAQ. This CDR3 contains 14 residues. CDR3 in amino acids: CASSHGQALDTQYF. In DNA form, the CDR3 reads TGTGCCAGCAGCCATGGACAGGCGTTAGATACGCAGTATTTT.

The chain has TRBV28 and TRBJ1-3; D is possibly TRBD1 (5 bases). Germline V CDR1 and CDR2: MDHEN, SYDVKM. The CDR3 extends over 13 amino acids. Trimming took off 7 bases at V and 4 bases at J, with 11 bases between the two ends. The CDR3 DNA sequence: TGTGCCAGCAATCCAGGGTACGGAAACACCATATATTTT. Translated, it gives CASNPGYGNTIYF.

V is TRBV6-5 and J is TRBJ2-7; 7 bases align to TRBD1. Germline trimming cut 7 bases from V and 2 bases from J; bases unmatched to any gene: 8. The CDR3 covers 14 residues. Germline values: CDR1 MNHEY, CDR2 SVGAGI. The CDR3 nucleotides read TGTGCCAGCATTCCGAGGGGGCCCCCCTACGAGCAGTACTTC. It yields the protein CASIPRGPPYEQYF.

The table lists this clonotype with many counts. V gene TRBV27 combines with J gene TRBJ2-1; TRBD1 agrees at 7 bases. The germline V gene has CDR1 MNHEY and CDR2 SMNVEV (reference sequence). Trimming at V came to 3 bases and at J to 7 bases, leaving 12 bases not matched to a gene. The CDR3 loop spans 16 amino acids. The DNA of the CDR3 is TGTGCCAGCAGTTTCTTGGCGACAGGGTATAGGAATGAGCAGTTCTTC. Its protein is CASSFLATGYRNEQFF.

This clonotype appeared many times. This sequence joins TRBV7-9 and TRBJ2-7; 11 nucleotides match TRBD2. CDR3 size: 15 residues. Germline assignment: CDR1 SEHNR and CDR2 FQNEAQ (reference sequence). V dropped 5 bases and J dropped 5; count of bases not matched to a gene: 8. The CDR3 spells CASSDPTSGVDEQYF. DNA of the CDR3: TGTGCCAGCAGCGACCCGACTAGCGGGGTGGACGAGCAGTACTTC.

The chain links TRBV6-2 or TRBV6-3 to TRBJ1-2, with 7 bases aligning to TRBD1. V trimming: 5 bases; J trimming: 6 bases; junction bases outside the gene matches: 12. The CDR3 loop spans 15 amino acids. Germline CDR1 reads MNHEY; CDR2 reads SVGEGT. CDR3 sequence (DNA): TGTGCCAGCAGTGCAAACAGGGGCCGTTTGGATGGCTACACCTTC. Its translation: CASSANRGRLDGYTF.

The gene calls are TRBV28 and TRBJ2-1, with D uncertain. CDR3 length: 14 residues. In germline, CDR1 is MDHEN, CDR2 SYDVKM. Trimming left V 5 bases short and J 2 bases short, with 10 bases between. CDR3 nucleotide sequence: TGTGCCAGCAGTGTGGGCAGCCCCTACAATGAGCAGTTCTTC. Residues: CASSVGSPYNEQFF. The full variable domain, in which reference TRBV28 and TRBJ2-1 provide the parts outside the CDR3, is DVKVTQSSRYLVKRTGEKVFLECVQDMDHENMFWYRQDPGLGLRLIYFSYDVKMKEKGDIPEGYSVSREKKERFSLILESASTNQTSMYLCASSVGSPYNEQFFGPGTRLTVL.

This clonotype was detected a few times. The chain recombines TRBV6-2 or TRBV6-3 with TRBJ2-1, with D unclear. From germline, CDR1 is MNHEY and CDR2 SVGEGT. Trimming pared 2 bases from V and 10 bases from J, leaving 9 bases between. This CDR3 is built from 12 residues. CDR3 loop: CASSYEVSEQFF. The CDR3 DNA follows: TGTGCCAGCAGTTACGAAGTCTCCGAGCAGTTCTTC.

The chain combines TRBV6-2 or TRBV6-3 with TRBJ2-7; D is perhaps TRBD1 (5 bases). Looked up from germline, CDR1 is MNHEY and CDR2 is SVGEGT. The CDR3 runs to 14 residues. Trimming left V 0 bases short and J 4 bases short, with 10 bases between. The DNA of the CDR3 is TGTGCCAGCAGTTACTCGTCAGGGATTTACGAGCAGTACTTC. Translation: CASSYSSGIYEQYF.

The CDR3 here is CASSYNARLAPYEQYV. The CDR3 bases are TGTGCCAGCAGTTACAACGCAAGGCTAGCGCCCTACGAGCAGTACGTC. The chain employs TRBV6-2 or TRBV6-3 and TRBJ2-7; the D gene is possibly TRBD2 (6 bases). Trimming stripped 2 bases from V and 2 bases from J, with 16 bases between. This CDR3 region has 16 residues. Germline loops: CDR1 MNHEY, CDR2 SVGEGT.

The sample holds a few counts of this clonotype. J is TRBJ2-2 and V is TRBV6-2 or TRBV6-3; D perhaps matches TRBD2 (6 bases). Germline CDR1 is MNHEY and CDR2 is SVGEGT. Trimming left V 7 bases short and J 10 bases short, with 10 bases between. The CDR3 runs 11 residues. Here the CDR3 DNA reads TGTGCCAGCAACGGGGGATTGGAGCTGTTTTTT. The encoded protein is CASNGGLELFF.

The chain employs TRBV5-1 and TRBJ1-3; a possible D gene is TRBD1 (5 bases). The CDR3 extends over 16 amino acids. Looked up from germline, CDR1 is SGHRS and CDR2 is YFSETQ. V lost 0 bases and J 2 bases, leaving 12 bases between the germline ends. CDR3 residues: CASSLAVGGTGNTIYF. The CDR3 DNA follows: TGCGCCAGCAGCTTGGCGGTTGGGGGAACTGGAAACACCATATATTTT.

The chain employs TRBV6-5 and TRBJ1-1; a weak D match, TRBD1 (5 bases). Trimming shortened V by 5 bases and J by 1 base, and 17 bases separated the two germline ends. Germline V gene lookup returns CDR1 MNHEY and CDR2 SVGAGI. The CDR3 contains 16 residues. DNA of the CDR3: TGTGCCAGCAGTACCGGACCGGGACCTTCGAACACTGAAGCTTTCTTT. Translating it yields CASSTGPGPSNTEAFF.

This chain uses TRBV9 with TRBJ2-1; 14 nucleotides match TRBD2. Looked up from germline, CDR1 is SGDLS and CDR2 is YYNGEE. The CDR3 sequence is 18 residues long. V gave up 3 bases and J gave up 3 bases; unmatched junction bases: 8. CDR3 in amino acids: CASSGLTSGGAIYNEQFF. In DNA, the CDR3 is TGTGCCAGCAGCGGGCTGACTAGCGGGGGGGCTATCTACAATGAGCAGTTCTTC.

Only a few counts were recorded for this clonotype. V usage is TRBV28 and J usage is TRBJ1-5, with D perhaps matching TRBD1 (5 bases). Germline CDR1 and CDR2: MDHEN and SYDVKM. The CDR3 has 14 amino acids. Trimming removed 10 bases at V and 2 bases at J, with 15 bases between. The CDR3 nucleotides read TGTGCCACCAACGTACCGGGGGGCAATCAGCCCCAGCATTTT. Translating gives CATNVPGGNQPQHF. The full variable domain, with the rest looked up from reference TRBV28 and TRBJ1-5, is DVKVTQSSRYLVKRTGEKVFLECVQDMDHENMFWYRQDPGLGLRLIYFSYDVKMKEKGDIPEGYSVSREKKERFSLILESASTNQTSMYLCATNVPGGNQPQHFGDGTRLSIL.

The chain uses TRBV7-9 and TRBJ2-1, with 7 bases aligning to TRBD2. Per germline, CDR1 SEHNR and CDR2 FQNEAQ (reference sequence). The CDR3 loop spans 15 amino acids. V dropped 3 bases and J dropped 3; count of bases not matched to a gene: 5. CDR3 protein: CASSLGSGGYNEQFF. DNA for the CDR3: TGTGCCAGCAGCTTGGGGTCGGGGGGCTACAATGAGCAGTTCTTC.

The chain carries TRBV7-2 and TRBJ2-3, with TRBD2 matching over 15 bases. Germline CDR1 and CDR2: SGHTA and FQGNSA. The CDR3 totals 16 residues. The V gene end was trimmed by 3 bases and the J gene end by 3 bases; junction bases not matched to a gene: 1. The CDR3 sequence: CASSLGTSGGTDTQYF. The CDR3 nucleotides are TGTGCCAGCAGCTTGGGGACTAGCGGGGGGACAGATACGCAGTATTTT.

V and J are TRBV9 and TRBJ2-1; the match to TRBD2 covers 7 bases. The germline V gene has CDR1 SGDLS and CDR2 YYNGEE. V dropped 0 bases and J dropped 4; count of bases not matched to a gene: 4. This CDR3 region has 15 residues. The CDR3 here is CASSVAGLGYNEQFF. CDR3 in DNA: TGTGCCAGCAGCGTAGCAGGACTAGGGTACAATGAGCAGTTCTTC.

This clonotype was counted ten times or more. CDR3 region: CASSLAAGDISYEQYV. Written as DNA, the CDR3 is TGTGCCAGCAGCTTGGCCGCCGGGGACATCTCCTACGAGCAGTACGTC. V gene TRBV5-5 combines with J gene TRBJ2-7; a weak D match, TRBD1 (6 bases). The CDR3 runs 16 residues. CDR1 and CDR2 (germline): SGHKS, YYEKEE (reference sequence). V was shortened by 0 bases and J by 0 bases, with 13 bases between the two germline ends.

The chain is built from TRBV6-2 or TRBV6-3 and TRBJ2-1; D is unclear. From germline, CDR1 is MNHEY and CDR2 SVGEGT. V lost 0 bases and J 0 bases, leaving 9 bases between the germline ends. CDR3 size: 16 residues. In DNA form, the CDR3 reads TGTGCCAGCAGTTACTCGTACATATCCTCCTACAATGAGCAGTTCTTC. Its translation is CASSYSYISSYNEQFF.

CDR3 loop: CASSPLAGSTDTQYF. DNA for the CDR3: TGTGCCAGCAGTCCTCTAGCGGGGAGCACAGATACGCAGTATTTT. The chain has TRBV7-6 and TRBJ2-3, with 9 bases aligning to TRBD2. Germline CDR1 SGHVS, CDR2 FNYEAQ. This CDR3 is 15 amino acids long. After removal of 6 bases from V and 0 bases from J, the junction contained 4 bases not matched to a gene. The full variable domain, rest sourced from reference TRBV7-6 and TRBJ2-3, is GAGVSQSPRYKVTKRGQDVALRCDPISGHVSLYWYRQALGQGPEFLTYFNYEAQQDKSGLPNDRFSAERPEGSISTLTIQRTEQRDSAMYRCASSPLAGSTDTQYFGPGTRLTVL.

The V gene is TRBV19, the J gene TRBJ2-7, with a tentative D call TRBD1 (5 bases). The CDR3 runs 11 residues. The V end was cut by 4 bases, the J end by 6 bases, with 7 bases between. Germline CDR1 LNHDA, CDR2 SQIVND (reference sequence). This CDR3 is CASSTGSEQYF. The CDR3 DNA follows: TGTGCCAGTAGTACAGGGTCCGAGCAGTACTTC.

J is TRBJ2-1 and V is TRBV6-2 or TRBV6-3; D gene ambiguous. Trimming removed 7 bases from V and 8 bases from J, with 18 bases in between. Germline CDR1 is MNHEY and CDR2 is SVGEGT. The CDR3 has 14 amino acids. The CDR3 region has the DNA TGTGCCAGCATTGAGATCCCCGGTAGGGATGAGCAGTTCTTC. Protein sequence: CASIEIPGRDEQFF.

This clonotype was seen a handful of times. In DNA form, the CDR3 reads TGCGCCAGCAGCCAAGACCGGGGGGAAAAACTGTTTTTT. This encodes CASSQDRGEKLFF. The chain carries TRBV4-1 and TRBJ1-4; D is perhaps TRBD1 (5 bases). Per germline, CDR1 MGHRA and CDR2 YSYEKL. The length of the CDR3 is 13 residues. Trimming left V 0 bases short and J 8 bases short, with 7 bases between.

This chain connects TRBV7-9 to TRBJ1-2; 9 nucleotides align to TRBD1. Germline V gene data show CDR1 as SEHNR and CDR2 as FQNEAQ (reference sequence). CDR3 length: 17 amino acids. The V segment lost 5 bases and the J segment 6 bases; nucleotides outside the gene matches: 16. CDR3 sequence reads: CASSLAGTGTVEDGYTF. DNA of the CDR3: TGTGCCAGCAGCCTCGCCGGGACAGGGACCGTGGAGGATGGCTACACCTTC.

The chain couples TRBV7-8 to TRBJ1-2; D is uncertain. CDR3 length: 13 residues. Germline CDR1 and CDR2: SGHVS and FQNEAQ. V was clipped by 3 bases and J by 3 bases, with 8 bases between them. The CDR3 DNA sequence: TGTGCCAGCAGCTTGGAGATTTACTATGGCTACACCTTC. Protein product: CASSLEIYYGYTF.